These 15 T cell receptor beta chains originate from one sample sequenced in a study of human T cells and chemical hapten exposure. Stated time point: patch test 3, about 24 weeks after DPC sensitization. Treatment noted: therapeutic diphenylcyclopropenone sensitization with weekly scalp DPC. TCRdb redid the calling of the RACE reads with MiXCR, one entry per CDR3 protein. The table lists 150,000 to 200,000 distinct CDR3 sequences, around 23% of them singletons. Source: whole blood, taken in connection with sensitization to the hapten diphenylcyclopropenone (DPC). These receptors came from a woman between 40 and 55 years old with alopecia areata. Some clones in this sample may be carry-over from other donors' samples.

The rearrangement links TRBV29-1 to TRBJ2-1; 7 bases map to TRBD2. The V segment lost 3 bases and the J segment 5 bases; nucleotides outside the gene matches: 4. This CDR3 is built from 13 residues. CDR1 and CDR2 from the germline V gene are SQVTM and ANQGSEA. The CDR3 loop reads CSVDWSGNNEQFF. CDR3 in DNA: TGCAGCGTTGATTGGAGCGGGAACAATGAGCAGTTCTTC.

CDR3 residues: CASSYKETQYF. The CDR3 coding sequence is TGTGCCAGCAGCTACAAAGAGACCCAGTACTTC. The chain employs TRBV7-2 and TRBJ2-5; D unresolved. Trimming took off 4 bases at V and 3 bases at J, with 3 bases between the two ends. The CDR3 is 11 residues long. From germline, CDR1 is SGHTA and CDR2 FQGNSA.

The chain recombines TRBV5-1 with TRBJ2-3, with no clear D. The V gene's germline CDR1 is SGHRS and CDR2 YFSETQ. V lost 0 bases, J lost 2 bases, and 10 bases lay in between. The CDR3 has 15 amino acids. The CDR3 spells CASSLDAELTDTQYF. The CDR3 DNA follows: TGCGCCAGCAGCTTGGATGCGGAGCTCACAGATACGCAGTATTTT.

V is TRBV29-1 and J is TRBJ2-1; D may be TRBD1 (5 bases). V lost 3 bases to trimming and J lost 4 bases, with 13 bases between them. Germline V lookup: CDR1 SQVTM, CDR2 ANQGSEA. The CDR3 consists of 14 residues. CDR3 DNA sequence: TGCAGCGTTGAGACCGTCGACAGTTACAATGAGCAGTTCTTC. Residues: CSVETVDSYNEQFF.

This clonotype occurred a few times. The V and J genes are TRBV4-2 and TRBJ2-1; 11 nucleotides agree with TRBD2. CDR3 length equals 15 residues. Trimming removed 8 bases from V and 6 bases from J; junction bases left unmatched: 9. Germline V gene lookup returns CDR1 LGHNA and CDR2 YNFKEQ. The CDR3 DNA reads as TGTGCCAGCGGACCACTAGCGGGAGATCTCAATGAGCAGTTCTTC. This encodes CASGPLAGDLNEQFF.

This clonotype was seen more than once but under ten times. J is TRBJ1-6 and V is TRBV6-6; TRBD1 aligns across 9 bases. This CDR3 has 14 residues. Germline V CDR1 and CDR2: MNHNY, SVGAGI (reference sequence). V trimming: 4 bases; J trimming: 13 bases; junction bases outside the gene matches: 8. The CDR3 DNA follows: TGTGCCAGCAGTTCCCGGGACAGGGTGGTCCCCCTCCACTTT. It encodes CASSSRDRVVPLHF.

The gene calls are TRBV28 and TRBJ2-5; tentative D call: TRBD2 (5 bases). V lost 10 bases and J 1 base, leaving 13 bases between the germline ends. This CDR3 has 13 residues. Germline CDR1 reads MDHEN; CDR2 reads SYDVKM. This chain's CDR3 is CATARDPQETQYF. The DNA for the CDR3 is TGTGCCACCGCGAGGGATCCCCAAGAGACCCAGTACTTC.

The rearrangement links TRBV3-1 to TRBJ1-2, with 8 bases matching TRBD1. The ends lost 6 bases at V and 7 bases at J; junction bases unmatched: 4. Germline CDR1 is LGHDT and CDR2 is YNNKEL (reference sequence). CDR3 length: 12 amino acids. Here the CDR3 reads CASSPRGRGYTF. CDR3 sequence (DNA): TGTGCCAGCAGTCCCAGGGGGCGTGGCTACACCTTC.

This clonotype was observed a handful of times. The rearrangement joins TRBV11-2 to TRBJ2-3; D is unresolved. The CDR3 runs to 14 residues. V lost 2 bases and J 4 bases, leaving 10 bases between the germline ends. Germline CDR1 and CDR2: SGHAT and FQNNGV. DNA of the CDR3: TGTGCCAGCAGCTTAAGGCCTGTGCCAGATACGCAGTATTTT. It is translated as CASSLRPVPDTQYF.

The CDR3: CASSLGRLAGEDTQYF. Written as DNA, the CDR3 is TGTGCCAGCAGCTTAGGCAGGCTAGCGGGAGAAGATACGCAGTATTTT. The chain uses TRBV7-2 and TRBJ2-3; 10 bases line up with TRBD2. Unmatched junction bases numbered 6, after V lost 1 base and J lost 5 bases. CDR3 size: 16 residues. The germline V gene has CDR1 SGHTA and CDR2 FQGNSA.

This clonotype was seen at least ten times. The V call is TRBV16, the J call TRBJ2-1; D may be TRBD2 (5 bases). The CDR3 is 13 residues long. The germline gives CDR1 KGHSY, CDR2 FQNENV. V was pared by 0 bases and J by 15 bases, with 15 bases between. The CDR3 DNA is TGTGCCAGCAGCCAATCGTCGGGCGGCGGGTGGTTCTTC. This sequence encodes CASSQSSGGGWFF.

CDR3 sequence reads: CASSRWDRLNEKLFF. In DNA, the CDR3 is TGTGCCAGCAGCCGCTGGGACAGGCTGAATGAAAAACTGTTTTTT. The chain has TRBV6-5 and TRBJ1-4, with 8 bases aligning to TRBD1. Germline CDR1 MNHEY, CDR2 SVGAGI. J was trimmed by 5 bases and V by 6 bases; bases with no gene match: 8. There are 15 residues in the CDR3.

Concerning this clonotype itself: Just one base apart from a much larger clone, this may be a read error. The chain combines TRBV3-1 with TRBJ1-5; D not certain. Per the germline V gene, CDR1 is LGHDT and CDR2 is YNNKEL (reference sequence). There are 12 residues in the CDR3. The CDR3 sequence: CGSSQEGQPQHF. The CDR3 nucleotides are TGTGGCAGCAGCCAAGAGGGTCAGCCCCAGCATTTT.

The J gene is TRBJ1-1, the V gene TRBV7-2, with D possibly TRBD1 on 6 matching bases. The germline V and J ends were trimmed by 3 bases and 1 base, with 9 bases remaining between them. The CDR3 runs to 14 residues. CDR1 is SGHTA and CDR2 is FQGNSA in the germline V gene. This chain's CDR3 is CASSFSGANTEAFF. The CDR3, as DNA: TGTGCCAGCAGCTTTTCAGGGGCGAACACTGAAGCTTTCTTT.

The chain employs TRBV5-1 and TRBJ1-1; 11 nucleotides align to TRBD1. In germline, CDR1 is SGHRS, CDR2 YFSETQ. CDR3 length equals 16 residues. Trimming at V came to 2 bases and at J to 6 bases, leaving 9 bases not matched to a gene. The CDR3 DNA follows: TGCGCCAGCAGCTTTTCCCCGGGACAGGGGGGATCTGAAGCTTTCTTT. It translates to CASSFSPGQGGSEAFF.